This TCR beta chain originates from a study of T cell repertoires in cytomegalovirus infection. Overall study context: Matching HLA type and CMV infection were both indicated by public TCR beta signatures.

TCRdb ran MiXCR on the reads and lists one entry per CDR3 protein. Of around 450,000 distinct CDR3 sequences listed, roughly 30% are singletons. General study results and limits: There were HLA-C-restricted CMV-specific TCR beta clonotypes dominating the ex vivo response. Public TCR beta family frequency separated CMV-and-HLA carriers, including in an independent cohort.

The germline gives CDR1 SGHVS, CDR2 FNYEAQ. CDR3 length: 15 residues. Trimming left V 5 bases short and J 9 bases short, with 21 bases between. As to this clonotype: Its antigen is unidentified.

The rearrangement joins TRBV7-6 to TRBJ2-3; a weak D match, TRBD1 (6 bases). The material sequenced was PBMCs. The TCR was taken from a human donor in good health (CMV status not recorded). Some clones in this sample may be carry-over from other donors' samples. The CDR3 sequence: CASSSSGVFQGTQYF. In DNA, the CDR3 is TGTGCCAGCAGCAGCTCCGGAGTGTTTCAGGGGACGCAGTATTTT.